This T cell receptor beta chain was retrieved from a study of Graves' ophthalmopathy and Graves' hyperthyroidism. Transcripts of RNA were the source for amplifying TCR beta CDR3 regions. First-round RT-PCR relied on HTBI primers, and a second-round multiplex PCR came next. Each CDR3 protein is one row after TCRdb ran MiXCR on the multiplex PCR reads. The sample lists approximately 640,000 distinct CDR3 sequences, just over 40% occurring once. Concerning this clonotype itself: What it binds is not known.

Study-wide results and limits: Blood also harbored most expanded thyroid clonotypes above 0.001 frequency. The model reached around 70% sensitivity and 72.22% specificity for predicting ophthalmopathy progression.

Trimming pared 5 bases from V and 5 bases from J, leaving 12 bases between. The CDR3 has 14 amino acids. Germline-derived CDR1 and CDR2 are SGHVS and FNYEAQ. The receptor's source is an adult man with Graves' ophthalmopathy. The sequenced sample was peripheral blood. The chain joins TRBV7-6 to TRBJ2-2; TRBD2 might be the D (5 bases). CDR3 in DNA: TGTGCCAGCAGCCCGGGAAAGGCTACCGGGGAGCTGTTTTTT. Amino acids: CASSPGKATGELFF.